This TCR beta chain was found in a study of shared T cell receptors in the human thymus. The germline V gene has CDR1 LGHNA and CDR2 YSLEER. Unmatched junction bases numbered 7, after V lost 6 bases and J lost 4 bases. The CDR3 totals 15 residues. Data came from immunoSEQ multiplex PCR; TCRdb stores just in-frame clones and leaves some out. Of about 660,000 clones in the sample, 88% were seen once. Another study also made use of these data, one on human thymus T cells.

The chain employs TRBV4-3 and TRBJ1-4, with 8 positions matching TRBD1. The TCR originated in a boy under three years old with a congenital heart defect. Material: thymocytes. The CDR3 protein is CASSTRTGFNEKLFF. Here the CDR3 DNA reads TGCGCCAGCAGTACCAGGACAGGGTTTAATGAAAAACTGTTTTTT.